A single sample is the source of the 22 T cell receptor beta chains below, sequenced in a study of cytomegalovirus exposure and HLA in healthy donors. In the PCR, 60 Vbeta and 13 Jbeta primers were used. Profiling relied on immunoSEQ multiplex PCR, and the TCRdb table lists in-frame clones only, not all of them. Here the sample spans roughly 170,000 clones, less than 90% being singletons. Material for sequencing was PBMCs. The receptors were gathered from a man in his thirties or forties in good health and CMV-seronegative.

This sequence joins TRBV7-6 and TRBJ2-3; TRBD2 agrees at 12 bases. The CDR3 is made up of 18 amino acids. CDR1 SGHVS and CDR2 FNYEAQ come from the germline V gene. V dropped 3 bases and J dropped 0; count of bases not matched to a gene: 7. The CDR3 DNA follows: TGTGCCAGCAGCTTTAGACTAGCGGGGGAGGTGAGCACAGATACGCAGTATTTT. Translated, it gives CASSFRLAGEVSTDTQYF.

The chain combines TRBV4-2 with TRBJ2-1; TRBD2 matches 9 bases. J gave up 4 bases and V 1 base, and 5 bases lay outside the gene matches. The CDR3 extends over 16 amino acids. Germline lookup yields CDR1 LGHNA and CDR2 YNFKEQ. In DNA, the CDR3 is TGTGCCAGCAGCCAAGCTAGCGGGGCGGCATACAATGAGCAGTTCTTC. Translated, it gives CASSQASGAAYNEQFF.

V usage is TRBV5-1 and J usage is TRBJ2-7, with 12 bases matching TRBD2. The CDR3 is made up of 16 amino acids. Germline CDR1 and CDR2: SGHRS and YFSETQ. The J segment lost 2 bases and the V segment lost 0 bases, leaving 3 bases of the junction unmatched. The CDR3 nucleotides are TGCGCCAGCAGCTTGGGACTAGCGGGGGTTACCTACGAGCAGTACTTC. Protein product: CASSLGLAGVTYEQYF.

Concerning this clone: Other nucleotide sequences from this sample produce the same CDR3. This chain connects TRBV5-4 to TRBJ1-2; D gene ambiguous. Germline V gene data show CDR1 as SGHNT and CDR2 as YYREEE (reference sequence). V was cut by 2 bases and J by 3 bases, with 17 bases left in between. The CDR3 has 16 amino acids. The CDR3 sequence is CASSFSRSGRDYGYTF. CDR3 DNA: TGTGCCAGCAGCTTTTCCAGGTCTGGCCGTGACTATGGCTACACCTTC.

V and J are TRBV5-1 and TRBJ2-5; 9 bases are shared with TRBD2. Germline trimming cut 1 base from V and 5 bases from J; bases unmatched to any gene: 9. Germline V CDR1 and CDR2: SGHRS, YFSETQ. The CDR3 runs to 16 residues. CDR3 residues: CASSLSAAGGQETQYF. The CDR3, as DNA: TGCGCCAGCAGCTTGTCCGCAGCGGGGGGTCAGGAGACCCAGTACTTC.

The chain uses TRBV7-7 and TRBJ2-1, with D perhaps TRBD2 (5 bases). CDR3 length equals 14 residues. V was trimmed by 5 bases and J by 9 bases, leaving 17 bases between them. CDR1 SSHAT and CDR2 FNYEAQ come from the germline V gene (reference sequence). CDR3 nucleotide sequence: TGTGCCAGCAGCCCCCCGGGATCCCTAGGTGAGCAGTTCTTC. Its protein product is CASSPPGSLGEQFF.

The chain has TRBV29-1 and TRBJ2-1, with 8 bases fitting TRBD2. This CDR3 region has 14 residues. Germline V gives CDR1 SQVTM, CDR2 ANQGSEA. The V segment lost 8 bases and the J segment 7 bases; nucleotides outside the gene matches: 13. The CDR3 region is CSLTGGPLGNEQFF. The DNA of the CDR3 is TGCAGCCTGACGGGGGGGCCCCTCGGGAATGAGCAGTTCTTC.

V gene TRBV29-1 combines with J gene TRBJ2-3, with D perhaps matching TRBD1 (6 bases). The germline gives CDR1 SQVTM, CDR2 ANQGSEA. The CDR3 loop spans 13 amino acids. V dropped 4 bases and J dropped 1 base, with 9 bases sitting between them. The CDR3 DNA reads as TGCAGCGTTGTCCCAGGGGGCACAGATACGCAGTATTTT. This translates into CSVVPGGTDTQYF.

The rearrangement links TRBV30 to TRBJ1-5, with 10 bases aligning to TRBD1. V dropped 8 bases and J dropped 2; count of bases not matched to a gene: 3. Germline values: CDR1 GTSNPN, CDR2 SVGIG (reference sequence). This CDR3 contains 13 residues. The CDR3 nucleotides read TGTGCCGCGGGGACAGGGGGCAATCAGCCCCAGCATTTT. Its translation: CAAGTGGNQPQHF.

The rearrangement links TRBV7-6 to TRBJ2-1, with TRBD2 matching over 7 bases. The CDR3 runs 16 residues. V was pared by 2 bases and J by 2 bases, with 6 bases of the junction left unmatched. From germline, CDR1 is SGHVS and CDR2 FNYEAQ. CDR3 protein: CASSLSGGITYNEQFF. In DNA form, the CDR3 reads TGTGCCAGCAGCTTATCGGGGGGAATCACCTACAATGAGCAGTTCTTC.

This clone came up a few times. The CDR3 region has the DNA TGTGCCAGCAGTGCATTAACTAGCGGGGGGGCCCACGAGCAGTACTTC. Protein: CASSALTSGGAHEQYF. The rearrangement links TRBV6-1 to TRBJ2-7; TRBD2 matches at 13 bases. CDR1 and CDR2 from the germline V gene are MNHNS and SASEGT. The V gene end was trimmed by 4 bases and the J gene end by 5 bases; junction bases not matched to a gene: 8. The CDR3 extends over 16 amino acids.

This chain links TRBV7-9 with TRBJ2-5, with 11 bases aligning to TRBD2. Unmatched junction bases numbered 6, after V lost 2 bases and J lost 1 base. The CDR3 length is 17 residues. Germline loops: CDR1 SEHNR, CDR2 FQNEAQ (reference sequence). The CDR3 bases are TGTGCCAGCAGCTTAAGCGGTAGCGGGGGGGCCCAAGAGACCCAGTACTTC. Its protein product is CASSLSGSGGAQETQYF.

The CDR3 DNA follows: TGTGTCAGAAGCACAGGGGTTAGGTACAATGAGCAGTTCTTC. The encoded protein is CVRSTGVRYNEQFF. The chain couples TRBV7-5 to TRBJ2-1; the D call TRBD1 from the table was never checked on the DNA. TRBV7-5 is reported as a pseudogene. This CDR3 has 14 residues.

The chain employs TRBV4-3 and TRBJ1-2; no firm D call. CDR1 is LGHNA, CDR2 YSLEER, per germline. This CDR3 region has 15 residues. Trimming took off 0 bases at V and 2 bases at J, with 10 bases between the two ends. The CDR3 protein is CASSQDSQLNYGYTF. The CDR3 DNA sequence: TGCGCCAGCAGCCAAGATTCACAGCTAAACTATGGCTACACCTTC.

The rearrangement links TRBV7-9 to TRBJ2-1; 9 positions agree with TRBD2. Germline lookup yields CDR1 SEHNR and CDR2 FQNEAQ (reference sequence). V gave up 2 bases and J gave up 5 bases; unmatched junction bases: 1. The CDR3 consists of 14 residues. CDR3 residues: CASSLRLADNEQFF. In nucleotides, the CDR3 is TGTGCCAGCAGCTTAAGACTAGCGGACAATGAGCAGTTCTTC.

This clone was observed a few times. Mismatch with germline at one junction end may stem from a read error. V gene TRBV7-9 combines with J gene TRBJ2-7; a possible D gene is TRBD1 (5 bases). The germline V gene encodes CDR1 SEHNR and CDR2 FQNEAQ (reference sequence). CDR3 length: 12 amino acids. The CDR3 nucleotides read TGTGCCAGCAGTTATAATGACAGAATTTCGGACTTC. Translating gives CASSYNDRISDF.

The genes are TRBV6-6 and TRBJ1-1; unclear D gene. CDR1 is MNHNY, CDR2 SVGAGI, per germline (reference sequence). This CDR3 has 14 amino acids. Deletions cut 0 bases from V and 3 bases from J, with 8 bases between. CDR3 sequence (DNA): TGTGCCAGCAGTTACTCGAGGTTCGACACTGAAGCTTTCTTT. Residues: CASSYSRFDTEAFF.

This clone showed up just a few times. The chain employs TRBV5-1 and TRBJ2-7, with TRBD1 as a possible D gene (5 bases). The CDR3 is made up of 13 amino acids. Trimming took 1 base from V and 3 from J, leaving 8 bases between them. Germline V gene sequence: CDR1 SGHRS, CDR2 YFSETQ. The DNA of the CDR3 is TGCGCCAGCAGCTTGCAGGGTATCTACGAGCAGTACTTC. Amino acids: CASSLQGIYEQYF.

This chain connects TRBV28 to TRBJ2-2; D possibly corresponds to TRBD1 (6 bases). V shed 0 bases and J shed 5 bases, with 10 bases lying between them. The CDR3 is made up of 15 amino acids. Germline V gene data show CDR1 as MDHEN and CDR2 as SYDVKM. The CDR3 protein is CASSLWGARTGELFF. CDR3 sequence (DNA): TGTGCCAGCAGTTTATGGGGGGCGCGGACCGGGGAGCTGTTTTTT.

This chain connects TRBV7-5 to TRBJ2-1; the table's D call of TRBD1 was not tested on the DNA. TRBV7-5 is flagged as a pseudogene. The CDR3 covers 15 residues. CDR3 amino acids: CVRSHRGISANEQFF. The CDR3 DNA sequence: TGTGTCAGAAGCCATAGGGGGATTTCAGCAAATGAGCAGTTCTTC.

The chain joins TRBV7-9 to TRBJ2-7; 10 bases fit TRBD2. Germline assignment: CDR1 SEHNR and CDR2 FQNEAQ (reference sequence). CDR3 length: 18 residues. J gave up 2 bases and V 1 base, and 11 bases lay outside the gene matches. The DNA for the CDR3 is TGTGCCAGCAGCTTAGGGGCGGGACCTAGCGGGGGAACCTACGAGCAGTACTTC. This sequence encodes CASSLGAGPSGGTYEQYF.

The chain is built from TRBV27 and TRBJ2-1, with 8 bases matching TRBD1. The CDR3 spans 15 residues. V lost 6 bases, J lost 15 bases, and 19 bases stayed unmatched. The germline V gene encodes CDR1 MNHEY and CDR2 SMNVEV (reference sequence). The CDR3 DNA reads TGTGCCAGCAGACTGACAGGGGCGATGCTAGGAGGGGCGTTCTTC. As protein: CASRLTGAMLGGAFF.